This T cell receptor (beta chain) comes out of a study of blood T cell repertoires in COVID-19. V lost 3 bases and J 2 bases, leaving 5 bases between the germline ends. Germline V gene lookup returns CDR1 SGHAT and CDR2 FQNNGV. The CDR3 length is 13 residues. Authors' analysis steps: Amplified reference gene primers provided the basis for estimating nucleated cell counts. Sequencing used immunoSEQ multiplex PCR; TCRdb keeps in-frame clones, though not all of them. Clone size and the V and J calls come from that table; the DNA yielded D and trimming. The sample has hundreds of thousands of clones, roughly four fifths seen once; the top ten hold 7.5%. In Seattle, patients joined the study during active infection and were tracked longitudinally. Comments on this clone: Other DNA sequences in the sample encode the same CDR3.

The clonotype originates from an elderly woman with COVID-19, enrolled during active disease. The genes are TRBV11-2 and TRBJ1-5; D ambiguous. Sequenced: peripheral blood. Here the CDR3 DNA reads TGTGCCAGCAGCTTGCAGGGCAATCAGCCCCAGCATTTT. It yields the protein CASSLQGNQPQHF. Complete variable domain (other parts from reference TRBV11-2 and TRBJ1-5): EAGVAQSPRYKIIEKRQSVAFWCNPISGHATLYWYQQILGQGPKLLIQFQNNGVVDDSQLPKDRFSAERLKGVDSTLKIQPAKLEDSAVYLCASSLQGNQPQHFGDGTRLSIL.